This TCR beta chain was identified during a study of graft-versus-host responses after intestinal transplantation. About the study: Induction using anti-thymocyte globulin, followed by tacrolimus and steroids for about 3 years, was given to all recipients.

Notes on this clone: Its target is not known.

Produced via immunoSEQ multiplex PCR; TCRdb's table is partial and in-frame only. The profile shows more than 80,000 clones, over 80% of them singletons. CDR1 and CDR2 from the germline V gene are SNHLY and FYNNEI. This CDR3 region has 16 residues. Trimming at V came to 4 bases and at J to 0 bases, leaving 6 bases not matched to a gene. Overall study results and limits: GvH clones were found in recipient marrow; some appeared first in ileum or blood.

This specimen consisted of unstimulated CD8+ T cells sorted from spleen or lymph node cells, obtained before intestinal transplant. The chain has TRBV2 and TRBJ2-7; TRBD2 agrees at 10 bases. The TCR originated in a human donor who received an intestinal transplant. CDR3 amino acids: CASSGAGGFLSYEQYF. The CDR3 region has the DNA TGTGCCAGCAGTGGAGCGGGGGGGTTTCTCTCCTACGAGCAGTACTTC.